These T cell receptor beta chains were read from a single sample in a study of shared clonotypes between healthy human individuals. TCRdb keeps only in-frame clones here, not all; method: immunoSEQ multiplex PCR. The sample comprises millions of clones, 90% to 95% of which are singletons, and 0.1% to 0.15% rests with the top ten. The specimen sequenced was naive CD4+ T cells sorted from blood. The receptor source for this set is a man aged 18 to 35 in good health. CDR3s include the opening cysteine and the closing phenylalanine or tryptophan. Fields, in order: V gene, J gene, D gene, clone size, CDR3 DNA, CDR3 protein. D genes are given only for firm matches. Not every row has a clone size; where given, it reads once, few, many or a size class.

TRBV7-2	TRBJ2-2	TRBD2	.	TGTGCCAGCAGCTTTAGCGGGAGAGGTACCGGGGAGCTGTTTTTT	CASSFSGRGTGELFF
TRBV5-4	TRBJ2-3	TRBD2	.	TGTGCCAGCAGCCCCCGGACTAGCGGGAGTGCAGATACGCAGTATTTT	CASSPRTSGSADTQYF
TRBV6-4	TRBJ1-6	TRBD1	once	TGTGCCAGCAGTGAAGGGGGCTGGTCACCCCTCCACTTT	CASSEGGWSPLHF
TRBV21-1	TRBJ2-3	.	.	TGTGCCAGCAGCCCGTGTGCAGGGCAGGGTCCAGATACGCAGTATTTT	CASSPCAGQGPDTQYF
TRBV5-1	TRBJ2-7	TRBD2	.	TGCGCCAGCAGCTCCCCGGGACTAGCACAATACGAGCAGTACTTC	CASSSPGLAQYEQYF
TRBV7-6	TRBJ2-3	.	.	TGTGCCAGCAGCTTAGGGACTAGCACAGATACGCAGTATTTT	CASSLGTSTDTQYF
TRBV4-3	TRBJ1-2	.	once	TGCGCCAGCAGCCAACAGGGGATCGGGCCGGGGGGCTACACCTTC	CASSQQGIGPGGYTF
TRBV6-5	TRBJ2-1	TRBD1	.	TGTGCCAGCAGGGGACAGGGAGGGCAGTTCTTC	CASRGQGGQFF
TRBV10-1	TRBJ2-6	TRBD1	.	TGCGCCATCCTCCAACGATGTCCGGGACAGGGACACTCTGGGGCCAACGTCCTGACTTTC	CAILQRCPGQGHSGANVLTF
TRBV5-6	TRBJ2-1	.	.	TGTGCCAGCAGTCGACTGTCCGGGACTGCCCTCAATGAGCAGTTCTTC	CASSRLSGTALNEQFF
TRBV5-1	TRBJ2-7	.	.	TGCGCCAGCAGCCGGGACACCAGTTGGTCCTACGAGCAGTACTTC	CASSRDTSWSYEQYF
TRBV7-9	TRBJ1-1	.	.	TGTGCCAGCAGCTTAGCCTCTGGGGCCACTGAAGCTTTCTTT	CASSLASGATEAFF
TRBV6-6	TRBJ2-6	.	.	TGTGCCAGCAGTTACAGGATGGGGACTGGGGCCAACGTCCTGACTTTC	CASSYRMGTGANVLTF
TRBV7-9	TRBJ2-5	TRBD1	.	TGTGCCAGCAGCCCCGGGACAGGGAGAGAGACCCAGTACTTC	CASSPGTGRETQYF
TRBV6-7	TRBJ2-7	TRBD1	once	TGTGCCAGCATTACGCGACAGGGGTGGAATAGCGAGCAGTACTTC	CASITRQGWNSEQYF
TRBV19	TRBJ1-2	TRBD1	.	TGTGCCAGTAGCCGACAGGGGGTGACTGGGTATGGCTACACCTTC	CASSRQGVTGYGYTF
TRBV5-4	TRBJ2-1	TRBD2	.	TGTGCCAGCAGCTGGTCGGGACTAGCCAGGAATGAGCAGTTCTTC	CASSWSGLARNEQFF
TRBV5-1	TRBJ2-1	TRBD2	.	TGCGCCAGCAGGACTAGCGGGATCTCCTACAATGAGCAGTTCTTC	CASRTSGISYNEQFF
TRBV7-9	TRBJ1-4	.	.	TGTGCCAGCAGCCCCGGAGGGGCTAATGAAAAACTGTTTTTT	CASSPGGANEKLFF
TRBV5-4	TRBJ2-7	TRBD2	.	TGTGCCAGCAGCCTACCGGGACTAGCGGGATCGTACGAGCAGTACTTC	CASSLPGLAGSYEQYF
TRBV6-6	TRBJ2-7	.	once	TGTGCCAGCAGTTCCCCCCCTGGGGGGCTTGAGCAGTACTTC	CASSSPPGGLEQYF
TRBV4-1	TRBJ1-3	.	once	TGCGCCAGCAGCCAAGAATCGCGTCGGTCGAGCTCTGGAAACACCATATATTTT	CASSQESRRSSSGNTIYF
TRBV6-5	TRBJ1-2	.	once	TGTGCCAGCAACCGACGGGCGGGGGCCAATGGCTACACCTTC	CASNRRAGANGYTF
TRBV10-1	TRBJ1-4	.	.	TGCGCCAGCAGTGAGGCCTCAGCGGGGGAAAAACTGTTTTTT	CASSEASAGEKLFF
TRBV10-2	TRBJ1-1	TRBD1	.	TGCGCCAGCTGGGGTCAGGGGGCCACTGAAGCTTTCTTT	CASWGQGATEAFF
TRBV5-1	TRBJ1-6	TRBD1	few	TGCGCCAGCAGCTTGGGACCGGGACAGGGGAATTCACCCCTCCACTTT	CASSLGPGQGNSPLHF
TRBV5-1	TRBJ2-5	.	.	TGCGCCAGCAGCTTGGCAGGCGCGCAAGAGACCCAGTACTTC	CASSLAGAQETQYF
TRBV6-5	TRBJ1-5	.	.	TGTGCCAGCAGTTCTGGAACAGGGTCCTCTCAGCCCCAGCATTTT	CASSSGTGSSQPQHF
TRBV7-9	TRBJ1-4	.	.	TGTGCCAGCAGCTTGGCAGGGACTAATGAAAAACTGTTTTTT	CASSLAGTNEKLFF
TRBV7-2	TRBJ2-7	.	.	TGTGCCAGCAGCCGGCGGGTTACGATGTACGAGCAGTACTTC	CASSRRVTMYEQYF
TRBV6-1	TRBJ1-1	TRBD1	.	TGTGCCAGCAGGATACAGGGGAGCACTGAAGCTTTCTTT	CASRIQGSTEAFF
TRBV6-1	TRBJ2-3	TRBD1	.	TGTGCCACCCTTGGGAAGGGGGCACATACGCAGTATTTT	CATLGKGAHTQYF
TRBV5-1	TRBJ1-4	TRBD1	.	TGCGCCAGCAGTCCCAGGGGGCGAACTAATGAAAAACTGTTTTTT	CASSPRGRTNEKLFF
TRBV30	TRBJ1-2	.	.	TGTGCCTGGAGCCGGACACGAAACTATGGCTACACCTTC	CAWSRTRNYGYTF
TRBV29-1	TRBJ1-4	.	.	TGCAGCGTTGTTACTAACGAAAAACTGTTTTTT	CSVVTNEKLFF
TRBV5-1	TRBJ2-3	TRBD2	.	TGCGCCAGCAGCTTGGAGACTCCGGGCCGGGGGGTGACGCAGTATTTT	CASSLETPGRGVTQYF
TRBV30	TRBJ2-6	.	.	TGTGCCTGGAGTGTAAGCCGGACAGCAAACTCTGGGGCCAACGTCCTGACTTTC	CAWSVSRTANSGANVLTF
TRBV29-1	TRBJ2-3	.	.	TGCAGCGTTGAAGGACGGCTGAGCACAGATACGCAGTATTTT	CSVEGRLSTDTQYF
TRBV7-9	TRBJ1-2	TRBD1	.	TGTGCCAGCAGCCCGCGGGACAGGGGAAATGGCTACACCTTC	CASSPRDRGNGYTF
TRBV19	TRBJ2-7	.	.	TGTGCCAGTAGTATAGGTGGGTCCTACGAGCAGTACTTC	CASSIGGSYEQYF
TRBV9	TRBJ2-1	.	once	TGTGCCAGCAGCGTAGGGATCTCCGACTACAATGAGCAGTTCTTC	CASSVGISDYNEQFF
TRBV28	TRBJ2-1	.	.	TGTGCCAGCAGTTTAACCCCAAATGAGCAGTTCTTC	CASSLTPNEQFF
TRBV4-1	TRBJ2-2	.	once	TGCGCCAGCAGTCGAGAAAACACCGGGGAGCTGTTTTTT	CASSRENTGELFF
TRBV6-6	TRBJ1-3	.	.	TGTGCCAGCAGTGACTCGGGTATCTCGTCAGGAAACACCATATATTTT	CASSDSGISSGNTIYF
TRBV5-4	TRBJ2-5	TRBD2	.	TGTGCCAGCAGTTTGACGGGACTAGTCGCAGAGACCCAGTACTTC	CASSLTGLVAETQYF
TRBV5-4	TRBJ2-2	.	.	TGTGCCAGCAGCTTCCCAGGGACGAACACCGGGGAGCTGTTTTTT	CASSFPGTNTGELFF
TRBV18	TRBJ1-5	TRBD1	.	TGTGCCAGCTCACCTTCGACAGGGAAGGGTCAGCCCCAGCATTTT	CASSPSTGKGQPQHF
TRBV29-1	TRBJ1-1	.	.	TGCAGCGTTGGTCGACACACTGAAGCTTTCTTT	CSVGRHTEAFF
TRBV4-2	TRBJ2-1	TRBD2	.	TGTGCCAGCAGCCGGCGGCAGGGAGGGATTAACTCCTACAATGAGCAGTTCTTC	CASSRRQGGINSYNEQFF
TRBV2	TRBJ2-7	.	once	TGTGCCAGCAGACTAGAGGGACTGTTATCCTACGAGCAGTACTTC	CASRLEGLLSYEQYF
TRBV9	TRBJ1-3	.	once	TGTGCCAGCAGCGTAGAGGTTAGGAGCCCTGGAAACACCATATATTTT	CASSVEVRSPGNTIYF
TRBV18	TRBJ1-3	.	.	TGTGCCAGCCCTACAGGGAATGAAAACACCATATATTTT	CASPTGNENTIYF
TRBV30	TRBJ1-1	.	.	TGTGCCTGGAGTCCAGACCCCCAGGGTCGGGAGATGAACACTGAAGCTTTCTTT	CAWSPDPQGREMNTEAFF
TRBV7-2	TRBJ2-3	.	.	TGTGCCAGCAGCTTAGACCCGATCAGCACAGATACGCAGTATTTT	CASSLDPISTDTQYF
TRBV29-1	TRBJ2-1	.	many	TGCAGCGTTGAGGGTACAACAGAGCAGTTCTTC	CSVEGTTEQFF
TRBV11-3	TRBJ1-1	.	.	TGTGCCAGCAGCCTCTCGGGATCCGACACTGAAGCTTTCTTT	CASSLSGSDTEAFF
TRBV5-1	TRBJ2-3	TRBD2	.	TGCGCCAGCACCGGACTAGCGGGAGCTAGCACAGATACGCAGTATTTT	CASTGLAGASTDTQYF